The 27 T cell receptor beta chains presented below share a single source sample, sequenced in a study of CXCR3-negative and CXCR3-positive naive CD8 T cells. Through 5' RACE with UMI labels, the TRB cDNA libraries were prepared. TCRdb re-called the 5' RACE reads and catalogs CDR3 proteins one per entry, DNA excluded. This repertoire includes about 62,000 distinct CDR3 sequences. Sequencing used naive CXCR3- CD8+ T cells from blood. The subset is: CD45RO-CCR7+CD27+CD95- naive CD8+ T cells lacking CXCR3 (TNR3-). These receptors all come from a human donor in good health. Some clones in this sample may be carry-over from other donors' samples.

This sequence joins TRBV29-1 and TRBJ1-2; TCRdb names TRBD1, which stays unverified in the absence of DNA. Germline values: CDR1 SQVTM, CDR2 ANQGSEA. The CDR3 totals 15 residues. This chain's CDR3 is CSVEPEGVQVYGYTF.

This chain joins TRBV7-9 and TRBJ2-4; TCRdb indicates TRBD2, and absent DNA this call remains unverified. Germline V CDR1 and CDR2: SEHNR, FQNEAQ (reference sequence). The CDR3 sequence is 15 residues long. The CDR3 loop is CASAGGPFAKNIQYF.

V is TRBV28 and J is TRBJ2-7. The CDR3 extends over 14 amino acids. Germline V gene sequence: CDR1 MDHEN, CDR2 SYDVKM. CDR3 region: CASSHRGGLYEQYF.

V and J are TRBV12-3 or TRBV12-4 and TRBJ2-7; the TCRdb call, TRBD2, lacks DNA for checking. This CDR3 region has 14 residues. The CDR3 is CASSFTSGSDEQYF.

V usage is TRBV20-1 and J usage is TRBJ2-1; the D call from TCRdb, TRBD2, cannot be confirmed without DNA. The germline V gene encodes CDR1 DFQATT and CDR2 SNEGSKA (reference sequence). This CDR3 has 15 residues. The CDR3 loop reads CSARDEREGLNEQFF.

V gene TRBV7-2 combines with J gene TRBJ2-3. This CDR3 is 13 amino acids long. Germline CDR1 and CDR2: SGHTA and FQGNSA. CDR3: CASSLDNTDTQYF. The full variable domain, with the rest looked up from reference TRBV7-2 and TRBJ2-3, is GAGVSQSPSNKVTEKGKDVELRCDPISGHTALYWYRQSLGQGLEFLIYFQGNSAPDKSGLPSDRFSAERTGGSVSTLTIQRTQQEDSAVYLCASSLDNTDTQYFGPGTRLTVL.

The J gene is TRBJ2-7, the V gene TRBV27; there is no DNA to check the TCRdb D call of TRBD1. Looked up from germline, CDR1 is MNHEY and CDR2 is SMNVEV (reference sequence). The CDR3 is 16 residues long. The CDR3 is CASSVLLQGIFHEQYF.

The chain has TRBV29-1 and TRBJ2-2; without DNA, the TCRdb call of TRBD1 cannot be checked. The CDR3 length is 13 residues. CDR1 and CDR2 from the germline V gene are SQVTM and ANQGSEA. CDR3 region: CSGQGANTGELFF.

The chain joins TRBV14 to TRBJ2-1. The CDR3 totals 16 residues. The germline gives CDR1 SGHDN, CDR2 FVKESK. CDR3 residues: CASSQGAGSSYNEQFF.

The V and J genes are TRBV23-1 and TRBJ1-1; as DNA is missing, the TRBD1 call by TCRdb cannot be tested. TRBV23-1 is recorded as an ORF, its role being uncertain. This CDR3 spans 15 amino acids. The CDR3 sequence is CASSQSQQANTKAFF.

This sequence joins TRBV6-2 or TRBV6-3 and TRBJ2-7; no DNA is available, so the TRBD1 call from TCRdb remains unchecked. Germline assignment: CDR1 MNHEY and CDR2 SVGEGT. The CDR3 is 12 residues long. This CDR3 is CASSYDRGEQYF.

J is TRBJ1-4 and V is TRBV7-8; TCRdb returns TRBD1, unconfirmable since there is no DNA. Germline values: CDR1 SGHVS, CDR2 FQNEAQ. The CDR3 loop spans 20 amino acids. The CDR3 loop is CASSLAPGTGWERANEKLFF.

The V call is TRBV14, the J call TRBJ1-2; TCRdb's D call, TRBD1, is unchecked because there is no DNA. Germline-derived CDR1 and CDR2 are SGHDN and FVKESK. CDR3 size: 15 residues. The CDR3 here is CASSQRTGSNYGYTF.

The chain combines TRBV6-2 or TRBV6-3 with TRBJ1-2. CDR1 MNHEY and CDR2 SVGEGT come from the germline V gene. This CDR3 is 14 amino acids long. The CDR3 sequence: CASSYGTGWNGYTF.

The chain links TRBV28 to TRBJ1-1; checking the TCRdb D call of TRBD1 is not possible without DNA. Germline V CDR1 and CDR2: MDHEN, SYDVKM. The CDR3 sequence is 14 residues long. CDR3 sequence reads: CASSPGQGLAEAFF.

The CDR3 sequence: CASSQDLYSYNEQFF. V is TRBV4-3 and J is TRBJ2-1. Germline V gives CDR1 LGHNA, CDR2 YSLEER. This CDR3 is 15 amino acids long.

V and J are TRBV12-3 or TRBV12-4 and TRBJ2-7. This CDR3 has 11 amino acids. The CDR3 sequence: CASSLDLEQYF.

V usage is TRBV29-1 and J usage is TRBJ2-5; no DNA is available, so the TRBD1 call from TCRdb remains unchecked. Germline V gene lookup returns CDR1 SQVTM and CDR2 ANQGSEA. CDR3 length equals 15 residues. The CDR3 sequence is CSVEWEGAPIKTQYF. The whole variable domain, filled in from reference TRBV29-1 and TRBJ2-5, reads SAVISQKPSRDICQRGTSLTIQCQVDSQVTMMFWYRQQPGQSLTLIATANQGSEATYESGFVIDKFPISRPNLTFSTLTVSNMSPEDSSIYLCSVEWEGAPIKTQYFGPGTRLLVL.

The chain's CDR3 is CASSQAGQTHEQYF. This sequence joins TRBV4-2 and TRBJ2-7; TCRdb's D call, TRBD1, is unchecked because there is no DNA. Germline CDR1 reads LGHNA; CDR2 reads YNFKEQ. The CDR3 contains 14 residues.

The chain couples TRBV29-1 to TRBJ1-1; the TCRdb call, TRBD1, lacks DNA for checking. The germline CDR1 and CDR2 sequences are SQVTM and ANQGSEA. The CDR3 contains 13 residues. The CDR3 region is CSARDSENTEAFF. The entire variable domain, with the rest obtained from reference TRBV29-1 and TRBJ1-1, is as follows: SAVISQKPSRDICQRGTSLTIQCQVDSQVTMMFWYRQQPGQSLTLIATANQGSEATYESGFVIDKFPISRPNLTFSTLTVSNMSPEDSSIYLCSARDSENTEAFFGQGTRLTVV.

V usage is TRBV28 and J usage is TRBJ2-1; TCRdb's assignment of TRBD1 cannot be checked, as there is no DNA. Germline V lookup: CDR1 MDHEN, CDR2 SYDVKM. The CDR3 contains 12 residues. The CDR3 is CATSPLYNEQFF.

The chain couples TRBV6-5 to TRBJ2-3; there is no DNA to check the TCRdb D call of TRBD2. The CDR3 is made up of 16 amino acids. Germline values: CDR1 MNHEY, CDR2 SVGAGI. The CDR3 loop reads CASSTLAGPNTDTQYF.

J is TRBJ1-1 and V is TRBV7-9; the D call from TCRdb, TRBD1, cannot be confirmed without DNA. Germline V gene lookup returns CDR1 SEHNR and CDR2 FQNEAQ (reference sequence). The CDR3 extends over 15 amino acids. CDR3 in amino acids: CASSLVGRQTTEAFF. The full variable domain, with the rest looked up from reference TRBV7-9 and TRBJ1-1, is DTGVSQNPRHKITKRGQNVTFRCDPISEHNRLYWYRQTLGQGPEFLTYFQNEAQLEKSRLLSDRFSAERPKGSFSTLEIQRTEQGDSAMYLCASSLVGRQTTEAFFGQGTRLTVV.

The rearrangement uses TRBV27 and TRBJ2-7. The CDR3 totals 14 residues. Germline V gene data show CDR1 as MNHEY and CDR2 as SMNVEV (reference sequence). CDR3 sequence reads: CASSLERRGYEQYF.

The chain joins TRBV27 to TRBJ2-7; TCRdb returns TRBD2, unconfirmable since there is no DNA. The germline V gene has CDR1 MNHEY and CDR2 SMNVEV (reference sequence). The CDR3 has 15 amino acids. The CDR3 here is CASSLDGGAYYEQYF.

The CDR3 is CASSLDPEGTDTQYF. The genes are TRBV27 and TRBJ2-3; TCRdb calls TRBD1, which cannot be checked without DNA. Germline lookup yields CDR1 MNHEY and CDR2 SMNVEV (reference sequence). The CDR3 loop spans 15 amino acids.

V and J are TRBV29-1 and TRBJ2-1; TCRdb outputs TRBD1, but without DNA this stays unchecked. CDR1 is SQVTM and CDR2 is ANQGSEA in the germline V gene. CDR3 length: 13 amino acids. This CDR3 is CSVEDLDTNEQFF.